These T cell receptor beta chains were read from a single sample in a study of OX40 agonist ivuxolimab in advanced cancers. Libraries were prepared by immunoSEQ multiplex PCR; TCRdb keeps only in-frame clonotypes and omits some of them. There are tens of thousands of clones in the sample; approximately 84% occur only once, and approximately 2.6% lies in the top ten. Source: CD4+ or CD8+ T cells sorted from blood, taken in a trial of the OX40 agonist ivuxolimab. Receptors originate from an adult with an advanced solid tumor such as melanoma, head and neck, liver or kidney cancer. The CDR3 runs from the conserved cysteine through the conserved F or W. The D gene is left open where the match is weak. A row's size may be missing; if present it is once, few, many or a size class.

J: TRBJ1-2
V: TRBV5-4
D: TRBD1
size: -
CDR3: CASSTGQGSNYGYTF
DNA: TGTGCCAGCAGCACAGGACAGGGATCCAACTATGGCTACACCTTC

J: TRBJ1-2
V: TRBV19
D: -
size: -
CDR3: CASSISPDYGYTF
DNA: TGTGCCAGTAGTATTTCCCCCGACTATGGCTACACCTTC

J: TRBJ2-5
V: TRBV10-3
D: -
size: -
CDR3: CATSPGQQETQYF
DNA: TGTGCCACCTCCCCCGGACAGCAAGAGACCCAGTACTTC

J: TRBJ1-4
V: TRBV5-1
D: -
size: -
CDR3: CASSLEGLRATNEKLFF
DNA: TGCGCCAGCAGCCTAGAGGGACTTAGGGCAACTAATGAAAAACTGTTTTTT

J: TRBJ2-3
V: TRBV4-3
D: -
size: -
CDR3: CASSQVGGSTDTQYF
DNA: TGCGCCAGCAGCCAAGTGGGGGGTAGCACAGATACGCAGTATTTT

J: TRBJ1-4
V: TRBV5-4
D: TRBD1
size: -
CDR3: CASSSATGIGGKLFF
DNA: TGTGCCAGCAGCTCAGCGACAGGGATCGGTGGAAAACTGTTTTTT

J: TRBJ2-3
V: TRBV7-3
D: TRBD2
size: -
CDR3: CASSSGTSGTQYF
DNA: TGTGCCAGCAGCTCTGGGACTAGCGGTACGCAGTATTTT

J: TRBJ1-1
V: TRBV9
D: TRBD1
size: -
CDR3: CASSGGQGGYTEAFF
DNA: TGTGCCAGCAGCGGTGGACAGGGTGGGTATACTGAAGCTTTCTTT

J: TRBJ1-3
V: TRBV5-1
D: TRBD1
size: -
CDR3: CASSLEGGGNTIYF
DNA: TGCGCCAGCAGCTTGGAAGGGGGCGGAAACACCATATATTTT

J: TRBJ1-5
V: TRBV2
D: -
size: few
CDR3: CASSESYSNQPQHF
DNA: TGTGCCAGCAGTGAAAGTTATAGCAATCAGCCCCAGCATTTT

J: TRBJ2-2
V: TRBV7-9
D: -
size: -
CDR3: CASSFRSMGTGELFF
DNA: TGTGCCAGCAGCTTTAGGAGTATGGGGACCGGGGAGCTGTTTTTT

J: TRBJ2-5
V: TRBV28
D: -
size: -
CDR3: CASSSALTVKTQYF
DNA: TGTGCCAGCAGTTCTGCCTTAACAGTAAAGACCCAGTACTTC

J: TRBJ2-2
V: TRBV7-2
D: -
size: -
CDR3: CASSPWGPGGELFF
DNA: TGTGCCAGCAGCCCCTGGGGACCGGGCGGGGAGCTGTTTTTT

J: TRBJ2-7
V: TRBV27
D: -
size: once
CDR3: CASIASAVGLGEQYF
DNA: TGTGCCAGCATCGCTAGCGCGGTTGGGTTGGGCGAGCAGTACTTC

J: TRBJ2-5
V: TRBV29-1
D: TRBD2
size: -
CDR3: CSVALLAGEETQYF
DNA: TGCAGCGTTGCCTTACTAGCGGGGGAAGAGACCCAGTACTTC

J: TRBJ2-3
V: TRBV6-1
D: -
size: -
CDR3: CASMGRSLPDTQYF
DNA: TGTGCCAGCATGGGGCGATCCCTGCCAGATACGCAGTATTTT

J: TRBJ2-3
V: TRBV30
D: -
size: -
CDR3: CAWTGTDTQYF
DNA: TGTGCCTGGACCGGCACAGATACGCAGTATTTT

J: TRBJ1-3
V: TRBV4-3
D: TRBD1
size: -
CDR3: CASSQATGVGGNTIYF
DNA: TGCGCCAGCAGCCAAGCCACAGGGGTTGGTGGAAACACCATATATTTT

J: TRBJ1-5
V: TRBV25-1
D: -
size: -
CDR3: CASSEPGLGTQPQHF
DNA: TGTGCCAGCAGTGAACCGGGACTCGGAACTCAGCCCCAGCATTTT

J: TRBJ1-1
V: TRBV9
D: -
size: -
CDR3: CASSVDWGLNTEAFF
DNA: TGTGCCAGCAGCGTAGACTGGGGCTTGAACACTGAAGCTTTCTTT

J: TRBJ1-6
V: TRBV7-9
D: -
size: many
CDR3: CASSLDSTMGSPLHF
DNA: TGTGCCAGCAGCTTGGACAGTACAATGGGTTCACCCCTCCACTTT

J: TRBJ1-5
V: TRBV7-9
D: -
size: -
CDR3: CASSAHGTLESQHF
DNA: TGTGCCAGCAGCGCTCACGGGACACTCGAGTCCCAGCATTTT

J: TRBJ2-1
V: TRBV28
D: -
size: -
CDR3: CASSLDLVMFSEQFF
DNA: TGTGCCAGCAGCCTAGATCTAGTGATGTTCAGTGAGCAGTTCTTC

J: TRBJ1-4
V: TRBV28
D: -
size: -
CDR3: CASGSIEPNEKLFF
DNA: TGTGCCAGCGGATCGATAGAGCCGAATGAAAAACTGTTTTTT

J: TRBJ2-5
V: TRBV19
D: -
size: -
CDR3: CASSTASGGYQETQYF
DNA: TGTGCCAGTAGTACAGCGTCAGGGGGGTACCAAGAGACCCAGTACTTC

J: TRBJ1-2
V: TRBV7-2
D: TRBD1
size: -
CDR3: CASSLTGGDYGYTF
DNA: TGTGCCAGCAGCCTGACAGGGGGCGACTATGGCTACACCTTC

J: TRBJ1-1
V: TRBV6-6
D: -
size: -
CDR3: CASSSPGQKTEAFF
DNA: TGTGCCAGCAGTTCCCCGGGACAAAAGACTGAAGCTTTCTTT

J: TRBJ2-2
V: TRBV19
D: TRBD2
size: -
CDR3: CASSTTPLRRAGGTNTGELFF
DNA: TGTGCCAGTAGTACGACCCCCCTCCGTCGAGCGGGGGGAACGAACACCGGGGAGCTGTTTTTT

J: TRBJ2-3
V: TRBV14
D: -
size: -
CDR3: CASSQERLAGTQYF
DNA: TGTGCCAGCAGCCAAGAAAGGCTAGCCGGTACGCAGTATTTT

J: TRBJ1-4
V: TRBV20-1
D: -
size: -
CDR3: CSARVGEKLFF
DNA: TGCAGTGCTAGAGTAGGGGAAAAACTGTTTTTT

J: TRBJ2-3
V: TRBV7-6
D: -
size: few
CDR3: CASSPLTGDTQYF
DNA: TGTGCCAGCAGCCCCCTTACGGGAGATACGCAGTATTTT

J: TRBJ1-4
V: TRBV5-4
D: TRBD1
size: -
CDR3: CASSLYPGTGGNEKLFF
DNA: TGTGCCAGCAGCTTGTACCCCGGGACAGGGGGTAATGAAAAACTGTTTTTT

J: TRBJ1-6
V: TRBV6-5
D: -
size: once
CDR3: CASSYEPGTSPLHF
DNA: TGTGCCAGCAGTTACGAACCGGGGACTTCACCCCTCCACTTT

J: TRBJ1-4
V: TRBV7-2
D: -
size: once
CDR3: CASSLGRPNEKLFF
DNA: TGTGCCAGCAGCTTGGGCAGACCGAATGAAAAACTGTTTTTT

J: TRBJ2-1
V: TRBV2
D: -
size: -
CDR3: CASSAYNEQFF
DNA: TGTGCCAGCAGTGCCTACAATGAGCAGTTCTTC

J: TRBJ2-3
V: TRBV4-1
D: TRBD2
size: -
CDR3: CASSLVFSGGNTDTQYF
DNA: TGCGCCAGCAGCCTCGTCTTTAGCGGGGGAAACACAGATACGCAGTATTTT

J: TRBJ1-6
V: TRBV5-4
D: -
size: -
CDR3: CASSLGPPSSYNSPLHF
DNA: TGTGCCAGCAGCTTGGGACCGCCGAGCTCCTATAATTCACCCCTCCACTTT

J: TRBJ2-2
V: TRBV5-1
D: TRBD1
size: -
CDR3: CASSLARGQVGELFF
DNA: TGCGCCAGCAGCTTGGCCAGGGGGCAGGTCGGGGAGCTGTTTTTT

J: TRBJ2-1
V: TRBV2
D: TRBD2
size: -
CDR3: CASSEGLAGVGEQFF
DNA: TGTGCCAGCAGTGAGGGACTAGCGGGGGTGGGAGAGCAGTTCTTC

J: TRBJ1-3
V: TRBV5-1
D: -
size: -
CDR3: CASSLGGIPGNTIYF
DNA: TGCGCCAGCAGCTTGGGAGGAATTCCTGGAAACACCATATATTTT

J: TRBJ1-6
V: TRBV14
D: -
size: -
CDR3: CASSQDSGEWAPLHF
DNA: TGTGCCAGCAGCCAAGATTCGGGGGAGTGGGCACCCCTCCACTTT

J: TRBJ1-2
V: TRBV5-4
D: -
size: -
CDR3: CATLPDRTRVYGYTF
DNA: TGTGCCACTCTGCCCGACCGGACAAGAGTATATGGCTACACCTTC

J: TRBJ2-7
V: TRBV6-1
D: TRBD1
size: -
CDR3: CASRGTGDKQYF
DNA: TGTGCCAGCAGAGGGACAGGGGATAAGCAGTACTTC

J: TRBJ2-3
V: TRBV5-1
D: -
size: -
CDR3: CASSKGGTDTQYF
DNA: TGCGCCAGCAGTAAGGGGGGCACAGATACGCAGTATTTT

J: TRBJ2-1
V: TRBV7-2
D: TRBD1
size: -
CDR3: CASSLGPGTGKQSEQFF
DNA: TGTGCCAGCAGCTTAGGACCCGGGACAGGGAAGCAGAGTGAGCAGTTCTTC

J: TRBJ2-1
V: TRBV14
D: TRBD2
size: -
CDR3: CASSQVGGGVYNEQFF
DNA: TGTGCCAGCAGCCAAGTTGGTGGGGGGGTCTACAATGAGCAGTTCTTC

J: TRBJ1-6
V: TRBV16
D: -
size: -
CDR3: CASSQSDTGPLHF
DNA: TGTGCCAGCAGCCAATCCGACACCGGACCCCTCCACTTT

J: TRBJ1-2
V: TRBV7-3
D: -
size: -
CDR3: CASSKGSKDGYTF
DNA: TGTGCCAGCAGCAAAGGCTCAAAGGATGGCTACACCTTC

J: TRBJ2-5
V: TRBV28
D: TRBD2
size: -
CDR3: CASSSMAERGIQETQYF
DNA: TGTGCCAGCAGTTCGATGGCCGAGCGGGGGATCCAAGAGACCCAGTACTTC

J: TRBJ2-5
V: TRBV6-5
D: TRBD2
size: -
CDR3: CASSYSSSGTQETQYF
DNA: TGTGCCAGCAGTTACTCGTCTAGCGGAACCCAAGAGACCCAGTACTTC

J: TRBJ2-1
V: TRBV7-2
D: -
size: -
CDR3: CASSLQIRSEQFF
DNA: TGTGCCAGCAGCTTACAGATCCGCTCTGAGCAGTTCTTC

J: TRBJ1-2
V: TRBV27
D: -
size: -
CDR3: CASSSDRSGYTF
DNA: TGTGCCAGCAGTTCCGACAGAAGCGGCTACACCTTC

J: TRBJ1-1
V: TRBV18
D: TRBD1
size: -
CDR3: CASSPGQGENTEAFF
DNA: TGTGCCAGCTCACCCGGACAGGGGGAGAACACTGAAGCTTTCTTT

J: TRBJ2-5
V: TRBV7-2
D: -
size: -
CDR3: CASTRDTQETQYF
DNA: TGTGCCAGCACTCGGGACACCCAAGAGACCCAGTACTTC

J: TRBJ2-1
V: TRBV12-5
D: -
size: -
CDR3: CASGLVAGPGLTYNEQFF
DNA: TGTGCTAGTGGTTTGGTCGCCGGCCCGGGGTTGACATACAATGAGCAGTTCTTC

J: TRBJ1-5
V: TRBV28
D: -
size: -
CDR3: CASSPGTPSNQPQHF
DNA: TGTGCCAGCAGCCCCGGGACACCTAGCAATCAGCCCCAGCATTTT

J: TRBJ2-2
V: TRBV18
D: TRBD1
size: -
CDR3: CASSPQMTGEFNTGELFF
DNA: TGTGCCAGCTCACCGCAAATGACAGGGGAATTTAACACCGGGGAGCTGTTTTTT